This entry features one T cell receptor beta chain sequence. The CDR3 has 10 amino acids. These data belong to a study of PD-L1 blockade in urothelial cancer. Every PCR was spiked with synthetic TCR analog templates. Data came from immunoSEQ multiplex PCR; TCRdb stores just in-frame clones and leaves some out. The sample records around 71,000 clones, approximately 86% being singletons. Regarding time point: pretreatment peripheral blood. The TCR was taken from a man in his forties or fifties with urothelial cancer. V and J are TRBV21-1 and TRBJ2-1; TRBD1, as called in the table, went unchecked against the DNA. TRBV21-1 is tagged as a pseudogene. This specimen was PBMCs, taken around atezolizumab (anti-PD-L1) treatment. The CDR3 DNA reads TGTGCCAGCCAGGGCAATGAGCAGTTCTTC. This encodes CASQGNEQFF.